Shown below are 10 T cell receptor beta chains from a single sample sequenced in a study of OX40 agonist ivuxolimab in advanced cancers. The library was built by means of the immunoSEQ multiplex PCR assay. Not all clones reach the TCRdb copy of this immuneACCESS table, which keeps in-frame sequences only. Checked studies attribute under half of the gap to unresolved V genes and leave the rest unexplained. The sample table contains about 43,000 clones; only one count was recorded for 86% of them. The top ten clonotypes cover around 37% of the sample. Sequences were derived from CD4+ or CD8+ T cells sorted from blood, sampled in a trial of the OX40 agonist ivuxolimab. The receptors were gathered from an adult with an advanced solid tumor such as melanoma, head and neck, liver or kidney cancer.

CDR3 bases: TGTGCCAGCAGTCTACTCCAGGGTTACGAGCAGTACTTC. It encodes CASSLLQGYEQYF. The chain employs TRBV11-2 and TRBJ2-7; D is perhaps TRBD1 (5 bases). The CDR3 has 13 amino acids. Germline V gene lookup returns CDR1 SGHAT and CDR2 FQNNGV. Between the trimmed V and J ends, which lost 6 bases and 4 bases, there was a span of 13 bases.

This clone was counted between two and nine times. The chain is built from TRBV6-6 and TRBJ1-2; weak D call: TRBD1 (5 bases). The CDR3 extends over 12 amino acids. The germline V gene has CDR1 MNHNY and CDR2 SVGAGI (reference sequence). Deletions cut 10 bases from V and 7 bases from J, with 16 bases between. CDR3 sequence (DNA): TGTGCCACATCCCACGACAGAAGTGGCTACACCTTC. As protein: CATSHDRSGYTF.

The chain has TRBV6-1 and TRBJ2-7; no clear D. The CDR3 is made up of 13 amino acids. Germline V gene sequence: CDR1 MNHNS, CDR2 SASEGT. The V end lost 2 bases, the J end lost 3 bases, and 8 bases lay between the germline ends. This chain's CDR3 is CASSESLHYEQYF. CDR3 sequence (DNA): TGTGCCAGCAGTGAATCACTCCACTACGAGCAGTACTTC.

V and J are TRBV6-4 and TRBJ2-3; D uncertain. Trimming pared 2 bases from V and 6 bases from J, leaving 12 bases between. This CDR3 is built from 14 residues. Germline-derived CDR1 and CDR2 are MRHNA and SNTAGT. DNA of the CDR3: TGTGCCAGCAGTGACGGCAATTCCGGGGATACGCAGTATTTT. It is translated as CASSDGNSGDTQYF.

V gene TRBV6-5 combines with J gene TRBJ2-1, with 10 bases that match TRBD2. The CDR3 spans 16 residues. V shed 0 bases and J 6 bases; nucleotides not matched to a gene: 5. Looked up from germline, CDR1 is MNHEY and CDR2 is SVGAGI. CDR3 nucleotides: TGTGCCAGCAGTTACTCTTGGACTAGCGGCAGCAATGAGCAGTTCTTC. It specifies CASSYSWTSGSNEQFF.

V usage is TRBV2 and J usage is TRBJ1-4, with D perhaps matching TRBD1 (6 bases). Germline loops: CDR1 SNHLY, CDR2 FYNNEI. Trimming took off 2 bases at V and 4 bases at J, with 11 bases between the two ends. CDR3 length equals 15 residues. CDR3 protein: CASSEIPQGNEKLFF. Here the CDR3 DNA reads TGTGCCAGCAGTGAAATCCCACAGGGTAATGAAAAACTGTTTTTT.

This clone was detected a few times. The V gene is TRBV15, the J gene TRBJ2-3, with D possibly being TRBD1 (6 bases). Between the trimmed V and J ends, which lost 1 base and 0 bases, there was a span of 11 bases. From germline, CDR1 is LNHNV and CDR2 YYDKDF (reference sequence). The length of the CDR3 is 16 residues. CDR3 sequence: CATSRVWGHSTDTQYF. The CDR3 DNA sequence: TGTGCCACCAGCAGAGTCTGGGGGCATAGCACAGATACGCAGTATTTT.

The chain couples TRBV7-3 to TRBJ2-3; D is unresolved. Trimming cost V 3 bases and J 6 bases, with 4 bases left between them. The CDR3 length is 11 residues. Germline V gives CDR1 SGHTA, CDR2 FQGTGA. Here the CDR3 DNA reads TGTGCCAGCAGCTTTGGCGATACGCAGTATTTT. Translation: CASSFGDTQYF.

This chain joins TRBV4-1 and TRBJ1-2, with D maybe TRBD1 (5 bases). Per germline, CDR1 MGHRA and CDR2 YSYEKL. Trimming stripped 5 bases from V and 8 bases from J, with 18 bases between. CDR3 length: 14 amino acids. CDR3 loop: CASSSPGRVGGYTF. The CDR3 DNA sequence: TGCGCCAGCAGCTCTCCGGGCAGGGTGGGCGGCTACACCTTC.

This chain uses TRBV7-9 with TRBJ2-2; 7 bases line up with TRBD1. CDR3 length equals 15 residues. With 3 bases clipped from V and 4 bases from J, the junction kept 5 bases outside the gene matches. The V gene's germline CDR1 is SEHNR and CDR2 FQNEAQ (reference sequence). CDR3 protein: CASSFSTGFTGELFF. The CDR3 DNA is TGTGCCAGCAGCTTTTCGACAGGGTTCACCGGGGAGCTGTTTTTT. The entire variable domain, with the rest obtained from reference TRBV7-9 and TRBJ2-2, is as follows: DTGVSQNPRHKITKRGQNVTFRCDPISEHNRLYWYRQTLGQGPEFLTYFQNEAQLEKSRLLSDRFSAERPKGSFSTLEIQRTEQGDSAMYLCASSFSTGFTGELFFGEGSRLTVL.